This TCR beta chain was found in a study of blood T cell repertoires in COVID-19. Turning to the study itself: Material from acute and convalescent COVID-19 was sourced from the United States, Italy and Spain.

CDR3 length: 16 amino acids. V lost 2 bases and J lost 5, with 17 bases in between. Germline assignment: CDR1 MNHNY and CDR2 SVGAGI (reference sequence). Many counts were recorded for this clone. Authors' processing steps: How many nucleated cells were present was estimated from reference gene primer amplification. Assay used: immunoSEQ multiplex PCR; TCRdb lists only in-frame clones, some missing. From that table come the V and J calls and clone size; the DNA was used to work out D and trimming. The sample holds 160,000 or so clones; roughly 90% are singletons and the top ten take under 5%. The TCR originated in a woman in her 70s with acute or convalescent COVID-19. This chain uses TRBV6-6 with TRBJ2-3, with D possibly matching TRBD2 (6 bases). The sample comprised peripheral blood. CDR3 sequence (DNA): TGTGCCAGCAGTTACAAGGCAGGGACTGCGGGAGATACGCAGTATTTT. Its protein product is CASSYKAGTAGDTQYF.